These T cell receptor beta chains were read from a single sample in a study of vaccination and CD4 T cells after COVID-19. TCRdb reprocessed the PCR reads with MiXCR, giving one entry per CDR3 protein. The sample carries about 18,000 distinct CDR3 sequences, roughly 44% recorded once. These receptors are not linked to any known antigen. The sample was CD4+ T cells from blood, cultured in vitro, taken about 7 months after SARS-CoV-2 vaccination. The receptors stem from a human donor who had recovered from COVID-19. CDR3s include the opening cysteine and the closing phenylalanine or tryptophan. D genes are given only for firm matches. The size field is filled for only some rows; it gives once, few, many or a size class.

CDR3,DNA,size,V,D,J
CASSSLVSTDTQYF,TGTGCCAGCAGCTCCTTGGTGAGCACAGATACGCAGTATTTT,-,TRBV7-9,-,TRBJ2-3
CASSLVPPDTQYF,TGTGCCAGCAGCTTAGTGCCACCCGATACGCAGTATTTT,-,TRBV7-6,-,TRBJ2-3
CSARDTLGLNTGELFF,TGCAGTGCTAGAGACACCCTAGGTCTCAACACCGGGGAGCTGTTTTTT,-,TRBV20-1,-,TRBJ2-2
CASSYYRDFINEQFF,TGTGCCAGCAGTTATTACCGGGACTTTATCAATGAGCAGTTCTTC,-,TRBV7-8,-,TRBJ2-1
CASSYQGTSGPYEQYF,TGTGCCAGCAGTTACCAGGGGACTAGCGGACCTTACGAGCAGTACTTC,few,TRBV6-5,TRBD2,TRBJ2-7
CASILGWGYQPQHF,TGTGCCAGCATATTGGGTTGGGGGTATCAGCCCCAGCATTTT,-,TRBV6-1,-,TRBJ1-5
CASSEELNSPLHF,TGTGCCAGCAGTGAAGAGTTGAATTCACCCCTCCACTTT,-,TRBV6-1,-,TRBJ1-6
CATSRQGGAEAGEQFF,TGTGCCACCAGCAGACAAGGGGGGGCGGAGGCGGGTGAGCAGTTCTTC,-,TRBV15,-,TRBJ2-1
CASSYLGAGANVLTF,TGTGCCAGCAGTTATTTAGGGGCTGGGGCCAACGTCCTGACTTTC,-,TRBV6-5,-,TRBJ2-6
CASSTGAGGGQPQHF,TGTGCCAGCAGCACCGGCGCAGGGGGTGGGCAGCCCCAGCATTTT,-,TRBV6-1,TRBD1,TRBJ1-5
CASSLDPRGQGRLEKQYF,TGTGCCAGCAGCTTAGACCCGCGGGGGCAGGGAAGGTTGGAGAAGCAGTACTTC,-,TRBV7-9,-,TRBJ2-7
CATGRGTYEQYF,TGTGCCACCGGTCGGGGGACCTACGAGCAGTACTTC,-,TRBV15,-,TRBJ2-7
CSGGGTGIRTDTQYF,TGCAGCGGCGGCGGAACAGGGATTCGCACAGATACGCAGTATTTT,-,TRBV29-1,-,TRBJ2-3
CASSLLSQGGGGYGYTF,TGTGCCAGCAGCCTCCTATCCCAAGGGGGCGGTGGCTATGGCTACACCTTC,hyperexpanded,TRBV7-8,TRBD1,TRBJ1-2
CASSPTGGPYGYTF,TGTGCCAGCAGTCCCACGGGGGGGCCCTATGGCTACACCTTC,-,TRBV28,-,TRBJ1-2
CSAWTSGLTQTSTDTQYF,TGCAGTGCTTGGACTAGCGGCTTAACCCAAACTAGCACAGATACGCAGTATTTT,-,TRBV20-1,TRBD2,TRBJ2-3
CASGGESEQYF,TGTGCCAGCGGGGGGGAGTCCGAGCAGTACTTC,few,TRBV12-3/TRBV12-4,TRBD2,TRBJ2-7
CASSEWIANTGELFF,TGTGCCAGCAGTGAATGGATAGCGAACACCGGGGAGCTGTTTTTT,-,TRBV6-1,-,TRBJ2-2
CASSWTEPPDGYTF,TGTGCCAGCAGTTGGACCGAACCCCCCGATGGCTACACCTTC,few,TRBV6-5,-,TRBJ1-2
CASSYEWGRQETQYF,TGTGCCAGCAGTTACGAGTGGGGCAGACAAGAGACCCAGTACTTC,few,TRBV21-1,-,TRBJ2-5
CASSLARSDGANTEAFF,TGTGCCAGCAGCTTAGCGCGTTCAGATGGGGCGAACACTGAAGCTTTCTTT,once,TRBV7-9,-,TRBJ1-1
CAIRKGQRSSYEQYF,TGTGCCATCAGAAAAGGACAGAGGAGCTCCTACGAGCAGTACTTC,-,TRBV10-3,-,TRBJ2-7
CASSLLGAGQETQYF,TGCGCCAGCAGCTTGCTGGGGGCGGGCCAAGAGACCCAGTACTTC,-,TRBV5-1,-,TRBJ2-5